This is a list of T cell receptor beta chains from one sample in a study of blood T cell repertoires in COVID-19. Assay used: immunoSEQ multiplex PCR; TCRdb lists only in-frame clones, some missing. Seen here are approximately 230,000 clones, approximately 84% observed once, and the top ten hold about a sixth. Sequenced input: PBMCs or T cells enriched from blood (not recorded which). The receptors derive from a man in his late teens or twenties who had recovered from COVID-19. Each CDR3 is given without its conserved first and last residue. Fields, in order: V gene, J gene, CDR3 protein.

TRBV6-1	TRBJ1-1	ASSESGSFSIFSRAF
TRBV6-1	TRBJ2-7	ASSEEEAGSYEQY
TRBV5-1	TRBJ1-3	ASSDAVGSSGNTIY
TRBV24-1	TRBJ2-3	ATSDILTDTQY
TRBV6-5	TRBJ2-7	ASSYSGRGRYEQY
TRBV19	TRBJ2-5	ASSRASGETQY
TRBV25-1	TRBJ2-3	ASSEWSGSGVDTQY
TRBV6-5	TRBJ2-5	ASSLQGRETQY
TRBV18	TRBJ2-1	ASSPPGHNEQF
TRBV29-1	TRBJ1-1	SAGTVGAEAF
TRBV3-1/TRBV3-2	TRBJ1-2	ASSQGWQAYGYT
TRBV7-9	TRBJ2-3	ASSQGTSLTDTQY
TRBV9	TRBJ2-7	ASSVDGFSYEQY
TRBV11-2	TRBJ2-7	ASSSWTGLSYEQY
TRBV18	TRBJ2-2	ASSPVQRETTGELF
TRBV19	TRBJ1-4	ASSLWQDNEKLF
TRBV5-6	TRBJ2-3	ASSLYGSGTDTQY
TRBV11-3	TRBJ1-4	ASSGVGSGAGHEKLF
TRBV4-1	TRBJ1-3	ASSPGPGGNTIY
TRBV3-1/TRBV3-2	TRBJ1-1	ASTPRVGVNTEAF
TRBV19	TRBJ1-2	ASSISTAPLSYGYT
TRBV19	TRBJ2-6	ASRDSSLFGANVLT
TRBV5-1	TRBJ1-3	ASSADRSSGNTIY
TRBV28	TRBJ1-2	ASSSHGQGNYGYT
TRBV6-6	TRBJ2-1	ASRPGTSAPREQF
TRBV5-1	TRBJ2-7	ASSPQRSGSYEQY